The 31 T cell receptor beta chains below all came from one sample that was sequenced in a study of blood T cell repertoires in COVID-19. Generated by immunoSEQ multiplex PCR, the TCRdb table keeps only in-frame clones and is missing some. The sample includes 50,000 to 60,000 clones, about 87% of them seen just once. The specimen sequenced was peripheral blood. The source of these receptors is a man aged 40-55 years with COVID-19, enrolled during active disease.

The rearrangement uses TRBV6-5 and TRBJ1-6, with a tentative D call TRBD1 (5 bases). Trimming pared 2 bases from V and 9 bases from J, leaving 14 bases between. This CDR3 comprises 15 residues. Germline V lookup: CDR1 MNHEY, CDR2 SVGAGI. The CDR3 DNA is TGTGCCAGCAGTTACGGGGGGAAGTTGGGTTCACCCCTCCACTTT. Translation: CASSYGGKLGSPLHF.

The chain has TRBV12-3 or TRBV12-4 and TRBJ1-5; D gene uncertain. This CDR3 region has 12 residues. Deletions cut 3 bases from V and 7 bases from J, with 7 bases between. The CDR3, as DNA: TGTGCCAGCAGTTTGCCGCGGCAGCCCCAGCATTTT. Its protein product is CASSLPRQPQHF.

Only a few counts were recorded for this clone. The chain joins TRBV7-9 to TRBJ1-3; D is undetermined. V lost 5 bases to trimming and J lost 0 bases, with 14 bases between them. CDR1 and CDR2 (germline): SEHNR, FQNEAQ (reference sequence). The CDR3 spans 16 residues. CDR3 amino acids: CASSPRGPSSGNTIYF. In DNA form, the CDR3 reads TGTGCCAGCAGCCCCAGAGGGCCGAGCTCTGGAAACACCATATATTTT.

The chain couples TRBV11-2 to TRBJ2-4; weak D call: TRBD2 (5 bases). Germline V gene sequence: CDR1 SGHAT, CDR2 FQNNGV. CDR3 length: 16 residues. V was pared by 5 bases and J by 0 bases, with 14 bases between. The CDR3 spells CASSPLAGLAKNIQYF. The CDR3 coding sequence is TGTGCCAGCAGCCCGCTGGCGGGCCTAGCCAAAAACATTCAGTACTTC.

The chain recombines TRBV5-4 with TRBJ2-7; D possibly corresponds to TRBD1 (6 bases). Between the trimmed V and J ends, which lost 0 bases and 1 base, there was a span of 14 bases. Per the germline V gene, CDR1 is SGHNT and CDR2 is YYREEE (reference sequence). The CDR3 is 16 amino acids. This chain's CDR3 is CASSLGIQGLSYEQYF. In nucleotides, the CDR3 is TGTGCCAGCAGCTTGGGTATCCAGGGGTTATCCTACGAGCAGTACTTC. Full variable domain (missing parts from reference TRBV5-4 and TRBJ2-7): ETGVTQSPTHLIKTRGQQVTLRCSSQSGHNTVSWYQQALGQGPQFIFQYYREEENGRGNFPPRFSGLQFPNYSSELNVNALELDDSALYLCASSLGIQGLSYEQYFGPGTRLTVT.

The rearrangement joins TRBV11-3 to TRBJ2-1; tentative D call: TRBD2 (6 bases). V was shortened by 5 bases and J by 7 bases, with 27 bases between the two germline ends. Germline CDR1 and CDR2: SGHNT and YENEEA. This CDR3 spans 18 amino acids. The CDR3 region has the DNA TGTGCCAGCAGCCCTCCCACAATTAGTGCGGGGTCATTGAATGAGCAGTTCTTC. Its translation is CASSPPTISAGSLNEQFF.

The chain employs TRBV5-5 and TRBJ1-3; the D is unclear. Trimming took 1 base from V and 4 from J, leaving 6 bases between them. Per the germline V gene, CDR1 is SGHKS and CDR2 is YYEKEE (reference sequence). CDR3 length: 13 residues. CDR3 sequence reads: CASSLPRGNTIYF. Here the CDR3 DNA reads TGTGCCAGCAGCTTGCCCAGGGGAAACACCATATATTTT. The full variable domain, in which reference TRBV5-5 and TRBJ1-3 provide the parts outside the CDR3, is DAGVTQSPTHLIKTRGQQVTLRCSPISGHKSVSWYQQVLGQGPQFIFQYYEKEERGRGNFPDRFSARQFPNYSSELNVNALLLGDSALYLCASSLPRGNTIYFGEGSWLTVV.

V is TRBV29-1 and J is TRBJ1-2; 7 bases align to TRBD1. V dropped 5 bases and J dropped 8; count of bases not matched to a gene: 17. The CDR3 is made up of 15 amino acids. Germline V lookup: CDR1 SQVTM, CDR2 ANQGSEA. CDR3 in DNA: TGCAGCGTTTCCCCCCACCTCCGACAGGGAGAAGGCTACACCTTC. Translated, it gives CSVSPHLRQGEGYTF.

The chain has TRBV7-8 and TRBJ2-7; D perhaps matches TRBD1 (5 bases). CDR1 is SGHVS and CDR2 is FQNEAQ in the germline V gene. This CDR3 is built from 14 residues. The V end was cut by 5 bases, the J end by 3 bases, with 14 bases between. As DNA, the CDR3 is TGTGCCAGCAGCCACCAACCCGACAGCTACGAGCAGTACTTC. Amino acids: CASSHQPDSYEQYF.

The rearrangement links TRBV5-1 to TRBJ2-1; TRBD2 agrees at 8 bases. V lost 3 bases to trimming and J lost 7 bases; unmatched junction nucleotides: 12. Germline CDR1 is SGHRS and CDR2 is YFSETQ. The CDR3 is 16 residues long. The CDR3 nucleotides read TGCGCCAGCAGCTCGGTTGGCAGCGGGAGTTTTAATGAGCAGTTCTTC. Translation gives CASSSVGSGSFNEQFF.

The chain couples TRBV19 to TRBJ1-1; D unclear. The ends were cut back, 7 bases at V and 1 base at J, with 10 bases in the middle. This CDR3 region has 13 residues. Germline V CDR1 and CDR2: LNHDA, SQIVND (reference sequence). Written as DNA, the CDR3 is TGTGCCAGTACGACTACCGGGAACACTGAAGCTTTCTTT. Translating it yields CASTTTGNTEAFF.

The chain joins TRBV11-3 to TRBJ2-3; no reliable D call. This CDR3 has 12 residues. Trimming removed 8 bases from V and 4 bases from J, with 10 bases in between. Germline V gene data show CDR1 as SGHNT and CDR2 as YENEEA. The CDR3 region is CASAFSSDTQYF. The CDR3 coding sequence is TGTGCCAGCGCTTTTAGCTCAGATACGCAGTATTTT.

The CDR3 DNA sequence: TGTGCCAGTAGTATAGAGGCGGGCTCCAGCTCCTACAATGAGCAGTTCTTC. The encoded protein is CASSIEAGSSSYNEQFF. The V gene is TRBV19, the J gene TRBJ2-1; TRBD2 might be the D (5 bases). This CDR3 is 17 amino acids long. V lost 0 bases and J lost 0, with 12 bases in between. Per the germline V gene, CDR1 is LNHDA and CDR2 is SQIVND (reference sequence).

The genes are TRBV29-1 and TRBJ2-5; D is unresolved. V was trimmed by 5 bases and J by 2 bases, leaving 6 bases between them. CDR1 SQVTM and CDR2 ANQGSEA come from the germline V gene. This CDR3 contains 11 residues. This chain's CDR3 is CSVKLQETQYF. In DNA form, the CDR3 reads TGCAGCGTTAAACTGCAAGAGACCCAGTACTTC. The full variable domain, completed using reference TRBV29-1 and TRBJ2-5, is SAVISQKPSRDICQRGTSLTIQCQVDSQVTMMFWYRQQPGQSLTLIATANQGSEATYESGFVIDKFPISRPNLTFSTLTVSNMSPEDSSIYLCSVKLQETQYFGPGTRLLVL.

The rearrangement joins TRBV28 to TRBJ2-3; 8 positions agree with TRBD1. This CDR3 is built from 15 residues. CDR1 is MDHEN, CDR2 SYDVKM, per germline. With 5 bases clipped from V and 2 bases from J, the junction kept 6 bases outside the gene matches. CDR3 in amino acids: CASSPGQENTDTQYF. The CDR3 bases are TGTGCCAGCAGTCCGGGACAGGAGAACACAGATACGCAGTATTTT.

The chain has TRBV6-1 and TRBJ1-5; 8 nucleotides match TRBD1. CDR1 and CDR2 (germline): MNHNS, SASEGT. V lost 3 bases to trimming and J lost 2 bases; unmatched junction nucleotides: 0. This CDR3 contains 14 residues. CDR3 sequence (DNA): TGTGCCAGCAGTGACAGGGGGCGCAATCAGCCCCAGCATTTT. This encodes CASSDRGRNQPQHF.

The genes are TRBV14 and TRBJ2-3, with TRBD1 identical over 10 bases. The CDR3 has 16 residues. V lost 1 base, J lost 6 bases, and 7 bases stayed unmatched. The V gene's germline CDR1 is SGHDN and CDR2 FVKESK. CDR3 coding DNA: TGTGCCAGCAGCCAAGTTGCGGGACAGGGGATGGATACGCAGTATTTT. This encodes CASSQVAGQGMDTQYF.

The chain couples TRBV23-1 to TRBJ2-5; 7 bases match TRBD2. TRBV23-1 is identified as an open reading frame with a role that is uncertain. The CDR3 extends over 15 amino acids. The V and J ends lost 4 bases and 5 bases, in that order; junction bases with no gene match: 10. The CDR3 bases are TGCGCCAGCAGTCCCCTCGCGGGAGTGAATGAGACCCAGTACTTC. Translation: CASSPLAGVNETQYF.

The chain uses TRBV9 and TRBJ2-1, with 13 positions matching TRBD2. J lost 4 bases, V lost 6 bases, and 4 bases had no gene match. The CDR3 is 15 amino acids. The V gene's germline CDR1 is SGDLS and CDR2 YYNGEE. The CDR3 nucleotides read TGTGCCAGCACCCCGGGACTAGCGGGGTACAATGAGCAGTTCTTC. Amino acid sequence: CASTPGLAGYNEQFF.

This chain links TRBV11-1 with TRBJ2-7, with 11 bases aligning to TRBD1. V gave up 1 base and J gave up 3 bases; unmatched junction bases: 2. In germline, CDR1 is SGHAT, CDR2 FQDESV (reference sequence). This CDR3 spans 15 amino acids. CDR3 DNA: TGTGCCAGCAGCTTAGGCGGGACAGGGGGCTACGAGCAGTACTTC. Translation gives CASSLGGTGGYEQYF. Using reference TRBV11-1 and TRBJ2-7 for the parts outside the CDR3, the full variable domain is EAEVAQSPRYKITEKSQAVAFWCDPISGHATLYWYRQILGQGPELLVQFQDESVVDDSQLPKDRFSAERLKGVDSTLKIQPAELGDSAMYLCASSLGGTGGYEQYFGPGTRLTVT.

The rearrangement joins TRBV19 to TRBJ1-2; 9 nucleotides align to TRBD1. Germline V gives CDR1 LNHDA, CDR2 SQIVND (reference sequence). The length of the CDR3 is 17 residues. V shed 5 bases, J shed 2 bases, and the junction held 12 bases outside the gene matches. Here the CDR3 DNA reads TGTGCCAGTAGTGGGGGACAGGGCCCCACTAGGAACTATGGCTACACCTTC. This encodes CASSGGQGPTRNYGYTF.

This chain uses TRBV18 with TRBJ1-6; D not certain. The CDR3 loop spans 14 amino acids. Germline V gene sequence: CDR1 KGHSH, CDR2 LQKENI. Trimming took 4 bases from V and 5 from J, leaving 9 bases between them. The CDR3 region is CASSRGVHNSPLHF. The DNA for the CDR3 is TGTGCCAGCTCACGGGGAGTCCATAATTCACCCCTCCACTTT.

The chain links TRBV6-6 to TRBJ1-1; TRBD1 matches 9 bases. The CDR3 consists of 15 residues. J gave up 5 bases and V 6 bases, and 10 bases lay outside the gene matches. Looked up from germline, CDR1 is MNHNY and CDR2 is SVGAGI (reference sequence). This chain's CDR3 is CASRPDGQGRTEAFF. The CDR3 coding sequence is TGTGCCAGCAGACCGGATGGACAGGGGAGGACTGAAGCTTTCTTT.

The chain has TRBV5-4 and TRBJ1-2; TRBD1 aligns across 9 bases. Germline CDR1 reads SGHNT; CDR2 reads YYREEE (reference sequence). V lost 3 bases to trimming and J lost 4 bases; unmatched junction nucleotides: 7. The CDR3 extends over 15 amino acids. DNA for the CDR3: TGTGCCAGCAGCTCGAGGACAGGGGCGTCCTATGGCTACACCTTC. It specifies CASSSRTGASYGYTF. Filled out from reference TRBV5-4 and TRBJ1-2, the complete variable domain reads ETGVTQSPTHLIKTRGQQVTLRCSSQSGHNTVSWYQQALGQGPQFIFQYYREEENGRGNFPPRFSGLQFPNYSSELNVNALELDDSALYLCASSSRTGASYGYTFGSGTRLTVV.

The chain links TRBV6-5 to TRBJ1-3; a possible D gene is TRBD1 (5 bases). The CDR3 sequence is 14 residues long. From germline, CDR1 is MNHEY and CDR2 SVGAGI. Deletions cut 6 bases from V and 8 bases from J, with 17 bases between. The CDR3 nucleotides read TGTGCCAGCAGACCTCCGGGGGGAGGCCACACCATATATTTT. Translation: CASRPPGGGHTIYF.

This clone has just one count. The chain joins TRBV19 to TRBJ2-2; 8 bases align to TRBD2. This CDR3 region has 14 residues. Germline values: CDR1 LNHDA, CDR2 SQIVND (reference sequence). With 6 bases clipped from V and 4 bases from J, the junction kept 4 bases outside the gene matches. The CDR3 loop reads CASRSGRFTGELFF. CDR3 coding DNA: TGTGCCAGTAGAAGCGGGAGATTCACCGGGGAGCTGTTTTTT.

V usage is TRBV7-3 and J usage is TRBJ2-5, with D possibly TRBD1 on 6 matching bases. This CDR3 is built from 14 residues. Germline V gives CDR1 SGHTA, CDR2 FQGTGA. The V end lost 11 bases, the J end lost 6 bases, and 22 bases lay between the germline ends. This CDR3 reads CAVPTFRGYKTQYF. CDR3 nucleotides: TGTGCCGTACCGACGTTCAGGGGCTATAAGACCCAGTACTTC.

The rearrangement joins TRBV10-3 to TRBJ1-1; no clear D. Germline-derived CDR1 and CDR2 are ENHRY and SYGVKD. The CDR3 contains 14 residues. V shed 8 bases and J shed 2 bases, with 15 bases lying between them. CDR3 sequence (DNA): TGTGCCATCCAAGCCGCCACGGGAAACACTGAAGCTTTCTTT. Protein: CAIQAATGNTEAFF.

This clone was seen only a few times. The chain joins TRBV27 to TRBJ2-5; D is perhaps TRBD1 (6 bases). Trimming left V 6 bases short and J 4 bases short, with 12 bases between. CDR3 length: 13 residues. The V gene's germline CDR1 is MNHEY and CDR2 SMNVEV (reference sequence). CDR3 nucleotide sequence: TGTGCCAGCAGCCCCCGAGGGGGAGAGACCCAGTACTTC. Amino acids: CASSPRGGETQYF.

The V gene is TRBV19, the J gene TRBJ1-5, with TRBD1 matching 10 bases. Trimming removed 8 bases from V and 3 bases from J; junction bases left unmatched: 4. Germline values: CDR1 LNHDA, CDR2 SQIVND (reference sequence). The CDR3 runs 14 residues. CDR3 residues: CASWGQGTNQPQHF. The DNA for the CDR3 is TGTGCCAGTTGGGGACAGGGGACCAATCAGCCCCAGCATTTT.

The chain employs TRBV28 and TRBJ2-7; perhaps TRBD2 as D (6 bases). The CDR3 spans 13 residues. The V gene's germline CDR1 is MDHEN and CDR2 SYDVKM. Trimming cost V 7 bases and J 3 bases, with 13 bases left between them. The CDR3 sequence is CASKGSGLYEQYF. DNA of the CDR3: TGTGCCAGCAAGGGTAGCGGTCTCTACGAGCAGTACTTC.